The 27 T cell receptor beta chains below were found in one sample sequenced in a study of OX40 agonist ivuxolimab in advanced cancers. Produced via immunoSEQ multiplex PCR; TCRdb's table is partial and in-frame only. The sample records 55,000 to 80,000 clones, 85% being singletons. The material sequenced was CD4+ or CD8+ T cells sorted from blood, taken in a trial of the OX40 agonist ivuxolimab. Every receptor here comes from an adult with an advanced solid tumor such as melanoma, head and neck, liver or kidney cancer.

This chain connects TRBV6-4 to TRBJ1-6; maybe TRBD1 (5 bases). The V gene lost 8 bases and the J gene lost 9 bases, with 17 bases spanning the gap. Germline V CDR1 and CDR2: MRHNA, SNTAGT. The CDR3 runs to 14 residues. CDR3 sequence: CASSSAFGGSPLHF. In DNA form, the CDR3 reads TGTGCCAGCTCAAGCGCCTTTGGGGGTTCACCCCTCCACTTT.

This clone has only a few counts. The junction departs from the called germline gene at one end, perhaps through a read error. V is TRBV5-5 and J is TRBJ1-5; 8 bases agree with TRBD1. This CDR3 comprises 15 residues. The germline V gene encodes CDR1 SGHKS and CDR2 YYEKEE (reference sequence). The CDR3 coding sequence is TGTGCCAGCAGTTTGGGACAGGACGGCAATCAGCCCCAGCATTTT. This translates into CASSLGQDGNQPQHF.

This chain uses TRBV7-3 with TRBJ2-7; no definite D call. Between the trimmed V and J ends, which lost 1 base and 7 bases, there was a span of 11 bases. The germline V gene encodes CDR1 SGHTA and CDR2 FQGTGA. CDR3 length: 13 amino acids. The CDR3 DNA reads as TGTGCCAGCAGCTTAAACCGGTATGGGGAGCAGTACTTC. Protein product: CASSLNRYGEQYF.

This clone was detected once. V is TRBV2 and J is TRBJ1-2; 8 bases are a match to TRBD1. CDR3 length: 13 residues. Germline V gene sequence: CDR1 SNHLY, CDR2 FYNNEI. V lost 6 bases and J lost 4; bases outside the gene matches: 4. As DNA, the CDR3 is TGTGCCAGCAGCATACAGGGGGGCTATGGCTACACCTTC. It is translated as CASSIQGGYGYTF.

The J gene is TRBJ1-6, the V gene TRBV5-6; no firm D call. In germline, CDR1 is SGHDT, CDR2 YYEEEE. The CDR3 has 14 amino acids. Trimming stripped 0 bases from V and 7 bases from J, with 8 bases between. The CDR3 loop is CASSLVGPNSPLHF. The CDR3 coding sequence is TGTGCCAGCAGCTTGGTAGGGCCCAATTCACCCCTCCACTTT. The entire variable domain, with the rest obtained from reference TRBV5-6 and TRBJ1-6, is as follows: DAGVTQSPTHLIKTRGQQVTLRCSPKSGHDTVSWYQQALGQGPQFIFQYYEEEERQRGNFPDRFSGHQFPNYSSELNVNALLLGDSALYLCASSLVGPNSPLHFGNGTRLTVT.

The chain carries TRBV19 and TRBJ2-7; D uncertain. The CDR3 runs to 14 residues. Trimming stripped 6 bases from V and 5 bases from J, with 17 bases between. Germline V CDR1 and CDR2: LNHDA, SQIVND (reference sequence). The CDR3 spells CASSNTVSPDEQYF. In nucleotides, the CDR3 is TGTGCCAGTAGCAATACCGTAAGTCCTGACGAGCAGTACTTC.

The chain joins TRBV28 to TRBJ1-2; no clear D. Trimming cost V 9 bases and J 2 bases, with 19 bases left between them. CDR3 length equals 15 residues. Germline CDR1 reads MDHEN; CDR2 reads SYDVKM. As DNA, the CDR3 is TGTGCCAGTCTTCCCCGGGGTTACTTGAACTATGGCTACACCTTC. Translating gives CASLPRGYLNYGYTF.

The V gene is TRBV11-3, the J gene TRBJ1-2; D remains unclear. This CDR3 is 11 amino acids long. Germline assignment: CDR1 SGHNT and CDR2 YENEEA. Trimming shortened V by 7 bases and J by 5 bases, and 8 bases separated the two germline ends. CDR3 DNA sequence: TGTGCCAGCAAAAGACTATATGGCTACACCTTC. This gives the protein CASKRLYGYTF.

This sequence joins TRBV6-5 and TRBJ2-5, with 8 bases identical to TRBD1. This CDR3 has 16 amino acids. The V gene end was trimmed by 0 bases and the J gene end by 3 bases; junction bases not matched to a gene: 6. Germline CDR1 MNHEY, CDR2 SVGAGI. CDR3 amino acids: CASSYSPTGVEETQYF. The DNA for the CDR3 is TGTGCCAGCAGTTACTCACCGACAGGGGTGGAAGAGACCCAGTACTTC.

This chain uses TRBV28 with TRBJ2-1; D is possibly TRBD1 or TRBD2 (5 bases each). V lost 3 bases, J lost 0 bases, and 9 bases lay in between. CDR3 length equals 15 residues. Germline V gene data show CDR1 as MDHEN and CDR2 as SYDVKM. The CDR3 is CASSFWGNSYNEQFF. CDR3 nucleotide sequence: TGTGCCAGCAGTTTTTGGGGGAACTCCTACAATGAGCAGTTCTTC.

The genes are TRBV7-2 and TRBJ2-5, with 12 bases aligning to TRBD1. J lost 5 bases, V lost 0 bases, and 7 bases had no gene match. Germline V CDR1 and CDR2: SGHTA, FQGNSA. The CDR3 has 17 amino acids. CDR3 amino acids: CASSLAFGDRGLETQYF. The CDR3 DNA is TGTGCCAGCAGCTTAGCGTTTGGGGACAGGGGGCTGGAGACCCAGTACTTC.

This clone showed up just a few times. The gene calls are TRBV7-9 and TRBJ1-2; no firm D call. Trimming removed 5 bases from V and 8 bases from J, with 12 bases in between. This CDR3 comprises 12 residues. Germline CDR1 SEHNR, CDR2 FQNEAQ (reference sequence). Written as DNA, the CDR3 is TGTGCCAGCAGCGAGGACCCCGGGGGCTACACCTTC. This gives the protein CASSEDPGGYTF.

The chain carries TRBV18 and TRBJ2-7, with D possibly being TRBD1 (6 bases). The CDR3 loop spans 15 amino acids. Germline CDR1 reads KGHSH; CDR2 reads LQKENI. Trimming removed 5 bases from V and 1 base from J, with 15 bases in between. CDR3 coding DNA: TGTGCCAGCTCAGCGTCCAGGGGAGAGTCCTACGAGCAGTACTTC. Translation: CASSASRGESYEQYF.

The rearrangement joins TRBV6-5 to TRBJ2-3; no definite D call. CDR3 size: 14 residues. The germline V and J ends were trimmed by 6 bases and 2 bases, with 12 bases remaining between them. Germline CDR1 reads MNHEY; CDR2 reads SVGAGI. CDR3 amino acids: CASSANDPTDTQYF. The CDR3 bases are TGTGCCAGCAGCGCCAACGACCCCACAGATACGCAGTATTTT.

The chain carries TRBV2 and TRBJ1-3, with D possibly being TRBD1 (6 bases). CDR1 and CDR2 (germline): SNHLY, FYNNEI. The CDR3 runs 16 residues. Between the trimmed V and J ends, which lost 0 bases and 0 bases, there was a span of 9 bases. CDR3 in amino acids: CASSEALDSSGNTIYF. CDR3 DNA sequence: TGTGCCAGCAGTGAAGCCTTGGACAGCTCTGGAAACACCATATATTTT.

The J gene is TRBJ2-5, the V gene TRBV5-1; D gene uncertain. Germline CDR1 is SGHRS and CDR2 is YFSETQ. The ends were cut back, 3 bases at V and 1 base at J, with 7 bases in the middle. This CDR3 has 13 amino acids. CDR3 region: CASSSEPQETQYF. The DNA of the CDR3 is TGCGCCAGCAGCTCCGAGCCCCAAGAGACCCAGTACTTC.

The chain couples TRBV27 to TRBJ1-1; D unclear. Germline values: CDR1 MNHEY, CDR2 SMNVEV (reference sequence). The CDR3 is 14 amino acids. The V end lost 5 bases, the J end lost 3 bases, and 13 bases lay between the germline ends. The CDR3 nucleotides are TGTGCCAGCAGTCGGGTCAACACGGACACTGAAGCTTTCTTT. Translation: CASSRVNTDTEAFF.

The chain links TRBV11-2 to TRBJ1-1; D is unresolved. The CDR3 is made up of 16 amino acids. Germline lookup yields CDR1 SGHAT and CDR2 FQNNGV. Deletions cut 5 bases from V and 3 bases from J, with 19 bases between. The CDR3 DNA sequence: TGTGCCAGCAGCACCCCCTGGGCAGGCAGGTACACTGAAGCTTTCTTT. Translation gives CASSTPWAGRYTEAFF.

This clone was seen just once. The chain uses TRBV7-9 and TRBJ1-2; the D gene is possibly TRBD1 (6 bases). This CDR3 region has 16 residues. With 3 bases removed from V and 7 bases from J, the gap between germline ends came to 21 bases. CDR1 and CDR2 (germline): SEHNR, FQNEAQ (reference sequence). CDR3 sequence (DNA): TGTGCCAGCAGCTTCGGGGGCTCGGGGATTTACGGTGGCTACACCTTC. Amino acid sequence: CASSFGGSGIYGGYTF.

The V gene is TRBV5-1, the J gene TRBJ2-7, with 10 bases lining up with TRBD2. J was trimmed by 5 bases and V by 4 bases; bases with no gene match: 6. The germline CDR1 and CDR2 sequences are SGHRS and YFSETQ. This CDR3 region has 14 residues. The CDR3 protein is CASSTSGDPNEQYF. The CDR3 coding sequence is TGCGCCAGCAGCACTAGCGGGGACCCGAACGAGCAGTACTTC.

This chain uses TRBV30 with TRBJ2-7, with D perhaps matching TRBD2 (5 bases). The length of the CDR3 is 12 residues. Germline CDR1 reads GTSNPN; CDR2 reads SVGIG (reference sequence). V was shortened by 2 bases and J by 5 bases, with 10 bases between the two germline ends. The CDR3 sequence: CAWSRHGNEQYF. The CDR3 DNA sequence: TGTGCCTGGAGTAGACACGGGAACGAGCAGTACTTC.

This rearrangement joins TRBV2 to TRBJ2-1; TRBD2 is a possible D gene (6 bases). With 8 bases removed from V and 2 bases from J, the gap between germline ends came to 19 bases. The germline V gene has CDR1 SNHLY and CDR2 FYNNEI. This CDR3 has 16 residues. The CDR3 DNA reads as TGTGCCAGCGGGGGGAGAGGGGCGGCTGCCTACAATGAGCAGTTCTTC. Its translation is CASGGRGAAAYNEQFF.

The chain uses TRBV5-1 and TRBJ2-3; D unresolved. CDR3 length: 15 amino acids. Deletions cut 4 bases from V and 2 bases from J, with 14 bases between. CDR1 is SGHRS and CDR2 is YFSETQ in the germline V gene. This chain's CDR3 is CASSLIEYSTDTQYF. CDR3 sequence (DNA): TGCGCCAGCAGCCTTATCGAGTACTCCACAGATACGCAGTATTTT.

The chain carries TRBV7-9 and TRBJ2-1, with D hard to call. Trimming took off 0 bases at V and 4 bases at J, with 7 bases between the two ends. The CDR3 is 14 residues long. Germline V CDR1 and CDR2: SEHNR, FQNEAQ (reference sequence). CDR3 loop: CASSLAQGYNEQFF. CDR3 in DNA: TGTGCCAGCAGCTTAGCGCAAGGGTACAATGAGCAGTTCTTC. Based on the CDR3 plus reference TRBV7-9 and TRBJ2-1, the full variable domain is DTGVSQNPRHKITKRGQNVTFRCDPISEHNRLYWYRQTLGQGPEFLTYFQNEAQLEKSRLLSDRFSAERPKGSFSTLEIQRTEQGDSAMYLCASSLAQGYNEQFFGPGTRLTVL.

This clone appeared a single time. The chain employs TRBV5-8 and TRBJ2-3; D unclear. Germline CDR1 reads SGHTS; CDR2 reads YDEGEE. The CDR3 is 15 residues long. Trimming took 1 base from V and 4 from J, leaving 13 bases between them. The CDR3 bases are TGTGCCAGCAGCTTGCCATTGATCCAGGCAGATACGCAGTATTTT. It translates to CASSLPLIQADTQYF.

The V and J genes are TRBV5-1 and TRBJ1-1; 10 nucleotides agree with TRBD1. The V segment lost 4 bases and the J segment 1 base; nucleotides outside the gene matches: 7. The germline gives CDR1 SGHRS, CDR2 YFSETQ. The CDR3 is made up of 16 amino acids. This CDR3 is CASSPADRGSNTEAFF. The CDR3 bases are TGCGCCAGCAGCCCAGCGGACAGGGGGTCGAACACTGAAGCTTTCTTT. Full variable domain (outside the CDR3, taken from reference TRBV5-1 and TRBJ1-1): KAGVTQTPRYLIKTRGQQVTLSCSPISGHRSVSWYQQTPGQGLQFLFEYFSETQRNKGNFPGRFSGRQFSNSRSEMNVSTLELGDSALYLCASSPADRGSNTEAFFGQGTRLTVV.

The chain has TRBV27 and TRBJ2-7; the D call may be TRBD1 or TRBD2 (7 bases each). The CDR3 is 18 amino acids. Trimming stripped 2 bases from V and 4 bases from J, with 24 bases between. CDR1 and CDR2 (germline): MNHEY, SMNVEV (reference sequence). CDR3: CASSLTPIEGAGEYEQYF. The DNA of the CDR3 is TGTGCCAGCAGTTTAACCCCAATTGAGGGGGCGGGGGAGTACGAGCAGTACTTC.